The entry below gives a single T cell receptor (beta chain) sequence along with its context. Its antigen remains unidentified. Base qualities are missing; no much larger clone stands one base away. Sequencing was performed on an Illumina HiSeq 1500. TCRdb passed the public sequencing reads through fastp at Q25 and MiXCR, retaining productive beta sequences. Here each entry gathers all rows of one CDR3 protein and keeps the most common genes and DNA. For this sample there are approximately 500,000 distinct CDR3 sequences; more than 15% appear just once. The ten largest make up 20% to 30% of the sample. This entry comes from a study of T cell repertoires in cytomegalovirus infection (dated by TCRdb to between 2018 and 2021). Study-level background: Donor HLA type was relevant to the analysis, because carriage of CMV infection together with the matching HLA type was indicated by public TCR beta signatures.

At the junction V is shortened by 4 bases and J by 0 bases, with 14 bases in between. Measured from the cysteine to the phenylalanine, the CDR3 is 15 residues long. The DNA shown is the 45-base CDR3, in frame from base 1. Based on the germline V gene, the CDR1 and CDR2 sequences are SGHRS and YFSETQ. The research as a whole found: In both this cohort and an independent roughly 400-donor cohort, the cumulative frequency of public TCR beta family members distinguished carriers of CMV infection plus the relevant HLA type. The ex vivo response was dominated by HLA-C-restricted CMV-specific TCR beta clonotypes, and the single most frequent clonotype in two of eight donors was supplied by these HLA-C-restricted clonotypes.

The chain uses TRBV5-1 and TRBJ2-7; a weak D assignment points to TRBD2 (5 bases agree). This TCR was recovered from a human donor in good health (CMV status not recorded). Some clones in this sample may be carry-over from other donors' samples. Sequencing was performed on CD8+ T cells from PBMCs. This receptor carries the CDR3 CASSILERSSYEQYF. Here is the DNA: TGCGCCAGCAGCATCCTAGAGCGGTCCTCCTACGAGCAGTACTTC. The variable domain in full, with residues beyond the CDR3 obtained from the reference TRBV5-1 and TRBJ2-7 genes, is KAGVTQTPRYLIKTRGQQVTLSCSPISGHRSVSWYQQTPGQGLQFLFEYFSETQRNKGNFPGRFSGRQFSNSRSEMNVSTLELGDSALYLCASSILERSSYEQYFGPGTRLTVT.